One and the same sample provided the 4 T cell receptor beta chains below, sequenced in a study of T cells in localized non-small cell lung cancer. Data came from immunoSEQ multiplex PCR; TCRdb stores just in-frame clones and leaves some out. The repertoire includes approximately 26,000 clones, 75% to 95% of them detected once, and over 3.5% sits in the top ten. This sample comprised peripheral blood, obtained before any cancer treatment. These receptors were taken from a female donor of 60 years or more with stage II squamous cell lung carcinoma.

The CDR3 loop reads CASNARGQGIYEQYF. The CDR3 DNA sequence: TGTGCCAGTAATGCGAGGGGACAGGGGATTTACGAGCAGTACTTC. This chain connects TRBV19 to TRBJ2-7, with 10 bases fitting TRBD1. Per germline, CDR1 LNHDA and CDR2 SQIVND (reference sequence). There are 15 residues in the CDR3. After removal of 7 bases from V and 4 bases from J, the junction contained 10 bases not matched to a gene.

The chain is built from TRBV9 and TRBJ2-1; D gene uncertain. Looked up from germline, CDR1 is SGDLS and CDR2 is YYNGEE. CDR3 length: 12 residues. Trimming took 0 bases from V and 6 from J, leaving 4 bases between them. CDR3 in amino acids: CASSVGINEQFF. The CDR3 region has the DNA TGTGCCAGCAGCGTAGGAATCAATGAGCAGTTCTTC. Full variable domain (outside the CDR3, taken from reference TRBV9 and TRBJ2-1): DSGVTQTPKHLITATGQRVTLRCSPRSGDLSVYWYQQSLDQGLQFLIQYYNGEERAKGNILERFSAQQFPDLHSELNLSSLELGDSALYFCASSVGINEQFFGPGTRLTVL.

V and J are TRBV12-5 and TRBJ2-6; unclear D gene. Trimming stripped 2 bases from V and 2 bases from J, with 1 base between. The germline V gene has CDR1 LGHNT and CDR2 FRNRAP. CDR3 length: 13 amino acids. The CDR3, as DNA: TGTGCTAGTGGTTTGACTGGGGCCAACGTCCTGACTTTC. Amino acid sequence: CASGLTGANVLTF.

J is TRBJ1-1 and V is TRBV9, with D possibly TRBD1 on 5 matching bases. Germline V gene sequence: CDR1 SGDLS, CDR2 YYNGEE. The V end lost 3 bases, the J end lost 4 bases, and 16 bases lay between the germline ends. CDR3 length: 15 amino acids. The chain's CDR3 is CASSAQEWDPTEAFF. In DNA form, the CDR3 reads TGTGCCAGCAGCGCCCAGGAATGGGACCCCACTGAAGCTTTCTTT.